This entry concerns a single TCR beta chain. This clone's antigen is unknown. The record has no base qualities; no much larger clone is one base away. Library generation was performed with 5' RACE. Sequencing relied on an Illumina HiSeq 2500. A second PCR of roughly 7 to 12 cycles was run with a J-beta primer mix and a sample-barcoded 5' primer. A unique molecular identifier was introduced onto each TCR beta cDNA molecule by a template-switch 5' adaptor carrying 12 random nucleotides. Each sample yielded at least 2.5 million CDR3-containing paired-end reads. The Mint cDNA synthesis kit, primed by a TRBC-specific oligonucleotide, was used to synthesize first-strand cDNA from all RNA. All cDNA was treated with uracil-DNA glycosylase and then went through a first 18-cycle PCR with the universal primers M1SS and BC2_uni_R. Turning to the authors' computational methods: Each sample was normalized by randomly selecting 1 million high-quality reads, each carrying a distinct molecular identifier. Reads sharing molecular identifiers were discarded rather than binned into consensus sequences. CDR3 identification, clonotype clustering and error correction used MiTCR with a Q25 quality threshold and the strictest error-elimination algorithm. A nonparametric unseen species model using Euler transformation provided a lower-bound estimate of total TCR beta diversity. TCRdb reprocessed the public reads (quality trimming at Q25 with fastp, clone calling with MiXCR) and kept in-frame beta chains. CDR3 protein sequences are deduplicated, and each keeps its most common genes and DNA. The V and J calls reflect TCRdb's pipeline rather than the authors' work. For this sample the table gives approximately 1.5 million distinct CDR3 sequences, of which approximately 42% were detected only once. The ten largest clonotypes hold roughly 3.7% of the sample.

These data belong to a study of blood T cells in healthy people across ages (dated by TCRdb to the mid-2010s). Study-wide context: In model experiments, roughly one uniquely barcoded TCR beta cDNA molecule per two T cells was captured by template switching. The study measured age-related changes in TCR beta repertoire diversity using deep sequencing normalized with unique cDNA molecular identifiers. Four age groups were formed from the donors: young (average 16 years), middle-aged (around 40), aged (about 62) and long-lived (82). To avoid experimental bias, donors of different ages were distributed randomly across sequencing lanes. Using the same blood draw, the study looked at two additional independent replicas of 1 million unique cDNA reads for two donors, one aged 18 to 30 and the other aged 80 or older. Broad study findings and their caveats: As age increased, observed TCR beta diversity per million T cells dropped in a roughly linear way, and a significant reduction was already evident by age roughly 40. A strong correlation was found between observed TCR beta diversity and the percentage of naive T cells measured by flow cytometry. Conclusive comparison of naive and antigen-experienced compartments was prevented by the profiling of bulk unsorted PBMCs. Estimates of total diversity from one million sequenced T cells were regarded as lower bounds and underestimates. The long-lived group showed more naive CD4+ T cells, fewer expanded clones and increased TCR diversity than the aged group, suggesting age selection. The CMV infection status of donors was not known, potentially confounding age-related changes in expanded clonotypes.

The roughly 39 donors, aged about 6 to 100 years, were systemically healthy Caucasian individuals from Russia. Each donor gave about 9.7 milliliters of peripheral blood, drawn into EDTA-treated Vacutainer tubes. Ficoll-Paque density-gradient centrifugation was used to isolate PBMCs, with at least 6.5 million per sample. Trizol reagent was used to extract total RNA from the PBMCs, yielding at least 6 micrograms per sample. The percentages of naive CD45RAhigh/CD27high T cells were determined by flow cytometry on a PBMC aliquot from every donor. This clonotype was obtained from a woman younger than 35 in good health. The sequencing sample was made of blood.

The CDR3 sequence is CASSDTGRTDTQYF. At the DNA level, the sequence is TGCGCCAGCAGTGATACGGGCCGCACAGATACGCAGTATTTT. The chain joins TRBV10-1 to TRBJ2-3, with the D gene too uncertain to name. The CDR3 sequence holds 14 residues, the cysteine and phenylalanine included. The only DNA kept is the CDR3, 42 bases in frame from the first base. CDR1 and CDR2 are read off the germline V gene (reference sequence) as WNHNN and SYGVQD. The germline ends are 8 bases apart after V is trimmed by 3 bases and J by 1 base.